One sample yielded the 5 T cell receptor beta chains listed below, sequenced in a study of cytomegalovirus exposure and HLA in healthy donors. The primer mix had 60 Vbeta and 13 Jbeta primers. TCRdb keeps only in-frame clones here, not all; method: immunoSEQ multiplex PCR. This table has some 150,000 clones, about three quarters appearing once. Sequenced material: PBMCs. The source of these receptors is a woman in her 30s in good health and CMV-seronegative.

CDR3 sequence (DNA): TGTGCCAGCAGCTTATTCCGACGGGGGTCAACCTACGAGCAGTACTTC. This encodes CASSLFRRGSTYEQYF. The chain carries TRBV5-6 and TRBJ2-7; a weak D match, TRBD2 (6 bases). Germline-derived CDR1 and CDR2 are SGHDT and YYEEEE. Trimming took 2 bases from V and 2 from J, leaving 17 bases between them. This CDR3 has 16 residues.

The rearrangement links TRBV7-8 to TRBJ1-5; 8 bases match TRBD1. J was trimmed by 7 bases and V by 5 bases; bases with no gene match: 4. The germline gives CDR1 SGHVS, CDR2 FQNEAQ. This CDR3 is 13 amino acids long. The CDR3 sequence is CASSRDRGQPQHF. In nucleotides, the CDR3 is TGTGCCAGCAGCCGTGACAGGGGCCAGCCCCAGCATTTT.

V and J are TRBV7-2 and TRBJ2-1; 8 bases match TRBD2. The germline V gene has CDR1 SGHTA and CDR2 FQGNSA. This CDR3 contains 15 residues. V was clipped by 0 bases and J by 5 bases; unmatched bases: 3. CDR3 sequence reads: CASSLASGIDNEQFF. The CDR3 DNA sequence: TGTGCCAGCAGCTTAGCTAGCGGGATAGACAATGAGCAGTTCTTC.

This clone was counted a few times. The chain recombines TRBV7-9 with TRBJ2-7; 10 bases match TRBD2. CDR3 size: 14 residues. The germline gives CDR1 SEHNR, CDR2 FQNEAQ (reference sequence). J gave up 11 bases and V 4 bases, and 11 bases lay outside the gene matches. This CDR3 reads CASSSDREAGGEYF. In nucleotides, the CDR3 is TGTGCCAGCAGCTCAGACAGGGAAGCGGGAGGGGAGTACTTC.

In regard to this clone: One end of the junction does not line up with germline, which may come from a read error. The CDR3 DNA reads as TGTGCCGGTAGTTCCCACACGCCTTCTGGCTACACCTTC. Amino acid sequence: CAGSSHTPSGYTF. The chain employs TRBV19 and TRBJ1-2; D gene ambiguous. This CDR3 has 13 residues. The germline V gene has CDR1 LNHDA and CDR2 SQIVND (reference sequence).